This entry lists 8 T cell receptor beta chains sequenced from one sample in a study of regulatory T cells in long-lasting Graves disease. Libraries of TCR beta came from iRepertoire HTBI primers plus Arm-PCR of CDR3 regions. Each CDR3 protein is one row after TCRdb ran MiXCR on the multiplex PCR reads. The data hold approximately 470,000 distinct CDR3 sequences, with about a sixth observed a single time. The time point is: newly diagnosed GD, antithyroid drugs for less than 3 months. With RNA extracted from PBMCs as input, the TCR library was made. The same specimen was also included in a second study, on T cells in Graves' hyperthyroidism and ophthalmopathy.

Material: peripheral blood mononuclear cells (PBMCs), obtained at new diagnosis, from a patient treated with antithyroid drugs. These receptors were collected from a man aged 40-49 years with Graves disease.

In its sample, this clonotype was seen many times. The chain couples TRBV30 to TRBJ1-1, with unresolved D. The CDR3 extends over 10 amino acids. Germline lookup yields CDR1 GTSNPN and CDR2 SVGIG (reference sequence). V lost 4 bases and J 7 bases, leaving 7 bases between the germline ends. The CDR3 sequence is CAWMKVEAFF. The CDR3 DNA is TGTGCCTGGATGAAGGTTGAAGCTTTCTTT.

The chain has TRBV4-1 and TRBJ2-7; TRBD2 matches 9 bases. The CDR3 runs 16 residues. Germline trimming cut 2 bases from V and 0 bases from J; bases unmatched to any gene: 5. Germline-derived CDR1 and CDR2 are MGHRA and YSYEKL. The CDR3 loop is CASSQIAGDLSYEQYF. The CDR3 region has the DNA TGCGCCAGCAGCCAAATAGCGGGAGACCTCTCCTACGAGCAGTACTTC.

Ten or more counts support this clonotype. The chain recombines TRBV29-1 with TRBJ2-7; 11 bases fit TRBD2. The junction had 3 bases not matched to a gene; V was cut back by 6 bases and J by 2 bases. Per germline, CDR1 SQVTM and CDR2 ANQGSEA. The CDR3 totals 13 residues. The CDR3 DNA is TGCAGCGTGGGGACTAGCGGAGCCTACGAGCAGTACTTC. This sequence encodes CSVGTSGAYEQYF.

The gene calls are TRBV4-2 and TRBJ2-2, with TRBD2 identical over 8 bases. Germline trimming cut 1 base from V and 3 bases from J; bases unmatched to any gene: 4. CDR3 length: 16 residues. The germline gives CDR1 LGHNA, CDR2 YNFKEQ. This CDR3 is CASSQVTSGDTGELFF. The CDR3 DNA reads as TGTGCCAGCAGCCAAGTCACTAGCGGAGACACCGGGGAGCTGTTTTTT.

V gene TRBV7-3 combines with J gene TRBJ2-1; the match to TRBD1 covers 7 bases. There are 14 residues in the CDR3. V was clipped by 3 bases and J by 5 bases; unmatched bases: 4. Germline V gene data show CDR1 as SGHTA and CDR2 as FQGTGA. CDR3 amino acids: CASSFETGNNEQFF. As DNA, the CDR3 is TGTGCCAGCAGCTTTGAGACAGGGAACAATGAGCAGTTCTTC.

This clonotype has just a few counts. The chain has TRBV5-1 and TRBJ1-2; D uncertain. The germline V gene encodes CDR1 SGHRS and CDR2 YFSETQ. This CDR3 is 14 amino acids long. V lost 2 bases to trimming and J lost 4 bases, with 12 bases between them. CDR3 nucleotides: TGCGCCAGCAGCTTCGGAGGAGAGGGCTATGGCTACACCTTC. This sequence encodes CASSFGGEGYGYTF.

This chain uses TRBV18 with TRBJ2-3, with 8 bases aligning to TRBD2. V was clipped by 3 bases and J by 4 bases; unmatched bases: 9. CDR1 is KGHSH, CDR2 LQKENI, per germline. The CDR3 is 16 amino acids. CDR3 residues: CASSPVAGGGPDTQYF. As DNA, the CDR3 is TGTGCCAGCTCACCCGTGGCGGGAGGTGGGCCAGATACGCAGTATTTT.

This clonotype was detected many times. The genes are TRBV7-9 and TRBJ2-5; 7 positions match TRBD1. The V and J ends lost 5 bases and 5 bases, in that order; junction bases with no gene match: 8. There are 14 residues in the CDR3. Looked up from germline, CDR1 is SEHNR and CDR2 is FQNEAQ (reference sequence). The CDR3 bases are TGTGCCAGCAGCCCGGGACAGAATGGCGAGACCCAGTACTTC. As protein: CASSPGQNGETQYF.